Following are 20 T cell receptor beta chains from one sample sequenced in a study of early T cells in non-severe SARS-CoV-2 infection. TCRdb reanalysed the 5' RACE reads using MiXCR and keeps one entry per CDR3 protein. The table records 25,000 to 30,000 distinct CDR3 sequences, 4% to 4.5% of them present only once. Sequenced material: whole blood. These receptors were taken from an adult who was a healthcare worker with PCR-confirmed SARS-CoV-2 infection or an uninfected control (not recorded which).

The table lists this clonotype with many counts. The chain links TRBV6-1 to TRBJ2-7, with a weak D call TRBD1 (5 bases). Germline CDR1 MNHNS, CDR2 SASEGT. The CDR3 runs to 15 residues. Trimming stripped 0 bases from V and 0 bases from J, with 9 bases between. CDR3 sequence (DNA): TGTGCCAGCAGTGAAGCTCAAACAGGCTCCTACGAGCAGTACTTC. Translating it yields CASSEAQTGSYEQYF.

This clonotype was seen many times. This rearrangement joins TRBV6-1 to TRBJ1-1, with 12 positions matching TRBD1. Germline V gives CDR1 MNHNS, CDR2 SASEGT. The CDR3 runs 15 residues. The V gene end was trimmed by 1 base and the J gene end by 10 bases; junction bases not matched to a gene: 7. The CDR3 here is CASSEGGQGAFLAFF. The CDR3 nucleotides are TGTGCCAGCAGTGAAGGGGGACAGGGGGCTTTTTTAGCTTTCTTT.

In this sample, this clonotype turned up many times. V gene TRBV20-1 combines with J gene TRBJ2-3; the D gene is possibly TRBD2 (6 bases). This CDR3 is 13 amino acids long. Germline values: CDR1 DFQATT, CDR2 SNEGSKA (reference sequence). The V end lost 5 bases, the J end lost 3 bases, and 12 bases lay between the germline ends. The CDR3 sequence is CSAHPGGTDTQYF. The CDR3, as DNA: TGCAGTGCTCATCCCGGGGGAACAGATACGCAGTATTTT.

This clonotype was counted at least ten times. J is TRBJ2-2 and V is TRBV6-2 or TRBV6-3; tentative D call: TRBD1 (6 bases). V dropped 0 bases and J dropped 3 bases, with 8 bases sitting between them. Germline V lookup: CDR1 MNHEY, CDR2 SVGEGT. The CDR3 is 15 amino acids. CDR3 nucleotide sequence: TGTGCCAGCAGTTACTCCAGGGGTGACACCGGGGAGCTGTTTTTT. Translation: CASSYSRGDTGELFF.

The gene calls are TRBV5-1 and TRBJ2-1, with D perhaps TRBD1 or TRBD2 (6 bases each). V dropped 4 bases and J dropped 7 bases, with 9 bases sitting between them. The CDR3 consists of 12 residues. Germline V lookup: CDR1 SGHRS, CDR2 YFSETQ. This CDR3 reads CASSTGRNEQFF. CDR3 nucleotides: TGCGCCAGCAGCACAGGGAGGAATGAGCAGTTCTTC.

This clonotype was seen just once. The CDR3 region is CASSGTATNEKLFF. As DNA, the CDR3 is TGTGCCAGCAGTGGGACAGCTACTAATGAAAAACTGTTTTTT. The chain employs TRBV27 and TRBJ1-4; TRBD1 aligns across 7 bases. V trimming: 5 bases; J trimming: 2 bases; junction bases outside the gene matches: 2. CDR1 and CDR2 from the germline V gene are MNHEY and SMNVEV (reference sequence). The CDR3 totals 14 residues.

This clonotype has at least ten counts. The rearrangement uses TRBV12-3 or TRBV12-4 and TRBJ1-6, with D hard to call. The CDR3 covers 16 residues. V shed 3 bases and J shed 7 bases, with 16 bases lying between them. CDR3 nucleotide sequence: TGTGCCAGCAGTTTCCCCACCGGACGGAAAAATTCACCCCTCCACTTT. The encoded protein is CASSFPTGRKNSPLHF.

This clonotype was seen ten or more times. The rearrangement uses TRBV20-1 and TRBJ2-1; TRBD2 might be the D (6 bases). Germline V CDR1 and CDR2: DFQATT, SNEGSKA (reference sequence). CDR3 size: 12 residues. Deletions cut 1 base from V and 8 bases from J, with 9 bases between. The CDR3: CSARGLGHEQFF. CDR3 in DNA: TGCAGTGCTAGAGGACTAGGACATGAGCAGTTCTTC.

This clonotype is medium-sized within its sample. The chain employs TRBV4-2 and TRBJ1-3, with unresolved D. Germline CDR1 is LGHNA and CDR2 is YNFKEQ. V lost 1 base to trimming and J lost 2 bases, with 9 bases between them. The CDR3 loop spans 15 amino acids. CDR3 region: CASSQGGGPGNTIYF. The CDR3 nucleotides are TGTGCCAGCAGCCAAGGGGGAGGGCCTGGAAACACCATATATTTT.

This clonotype was detected ten times or more. The chain couples TRBV6-2 or TRBV6-3 to TRBJ2-5; D possibly corresponds to TRBD2 (7 bases). Germline assignment: CDR1 MNHEY and CDR2 SVGEGT. There are 19 residues in the CDR3. Deletions cut 2 bases from V and 5 bases from J, with 27 bases between. As DNA, the CDR3 is TGTGCCAGCAGTTACCTGGCGGGGGCGACGGACACCCTGGCGGAGACCCAGTACTTC. It is translated as CASSYLAGATDTLAETQYF.

Sample share makes this clonotype medium-sized. J is TRBJ2-2 and V is TRBV20-1, with TRBD2 matching 10 bases. From germline, CDR1 is DFQATT and CDR2 SNEGSKA (reference sequence). Germline trimming cut 3 bases from V and 3 bases from J; bases unmatched to any gene: 10. The CDR3 extends over 17 amino acids. CDR3 in amino acids: CSASPQRGGYYTGELFF. As DNA, the CDR3 is TGCAGTGCTAGTCCTCAGCGGGGGGGATACTACACCGGGGAGCTGTTTTTT.

The sample holds many counts of this clonotype. The chain carries TRBV6-6 and TRBJ2-5, with D tentatively TRBD2 (6 bases). The germline CDR1 and CDR2 sequences are MNHNY and SVGAGI (reference sequence). Trimming took 8 bases from V and 1 from J, leaving 11 bases between them. The CDR3 covers 13 residues. CDR3 nucleotide sequence: TGTGCCAGCGGGGGGTCCCGCCAAGAGACCCAGTACTTC. As protein: CASGGSRQETQYF.

Many counts were recorded for this clonotype. V gene TRBV5-1 combines with J gene TRBJ2-6, with TRBD1 matching over 8 bases. The CDR3 runs to 18 residues. The junction had 12 bases not matched to a gene; V was cut back by 5 bases and J by 2 bases. Germline V CDR1 and CDR2: SGHRS, YFSETQ. The CDR3 reads CASRTGGTGGTGANVLTF. As DNA, the CDR3 is TGCGCCAGCAGGACTGGGGGGACAGGCGGTACTGGGGCCAACGTCCTGACTTTC. Complete variable domain (other parts from reference TRBV5-1 and TRBJ2-6): KAGVTQTPRYLIKTRGQQVTLSCSPISGHRSVSWYQQTPGQGLQFLFEYFSETQRNKGNFPGRFSGRQFSNSRSEMNVSTLELGDSALYLCASRTGGTGGTGANVLTFGAGSRLTVL.

This clonotype was seen repeatedly, ten times or more. The chain recombines TRBV18 with TRBJ2-3, with D possibly being TRBD1 or TRBD2 (5 bases each). The V end was cut by 2 bases, the J end by 4 bases, with 10 bases between. The CDR3 covers 14 residues. From germline, CDR1 is KGHSH and CDR2 LQKENI. The CDR3 reads CASSPEGRPDTQYF. The CDR3 region has the DNA TGTGCCAGCTCACCAGAGGGACGGCCAGATACGCAGTATTTT. The full variable domain, rest sourced from reference TRBV18 and TRBJ2-3, is NAGVMQNPRHLVRRRGQEARLRCSPMKGHSHVYWYRQLPEEGLKFMVYLQKENIIDESGMPKERFSAEFPKEGPSILRIQQVVRGDSAAYFCASSPEGRPDTQYFGPGTRLTVL.

This clonotype has at least ten counts. The J gene is TRBJ1-5, the V gene TRBV6-2 or TRBV6-3; TRBD1 matches at 12 bases. CDR3 size: 19 residues. CDR1 and CDR2 (germline): MNHEY, SVGEGT. The V and J ends lost 4 bases and 2 bases, in that order; junction bases with no gene match: 12. CDR3 in DNA: TGTGCCAGCAGTTCTCGCTCCGGGACAGGGGGCCATGGCAATCAGCCCCAGCATTTT. Its translation: CASSSRSGTGGHGNQPQHF.

In this sample, this clonotype turned up many times. The chain carries TRBV12-3 or TRBV12-4 and TRBJ1-1; 7 nucleotides agree with TRBD1. V shed 5 bases, J shed 5 bases, and the junction held 8 bases outside the gene matches. This CDR3 has 14 amino acids. DNA for the CDR3: TGTGCCAGCAGTCCGCAGACAGGGAAAACTGAAGCTTTCTTT. Protein: CASSPQTGKTEAFF.

This clonotype was observed a handful of times. A read error is possible here, since a much larger clone lies one base away. This chain joins TRBV18 and TRBJ2-1, with D possibly matching TRBD1 (5 bases). Trimming took 7 bases from V and 3 from J, leaving 19 bases between them. The CDR3 extends over 16 amino acids. Germline V lookup: CDR1 KGHSH, CDR2 LQKENI. CDR3 DNA sequence: TGTGCCAGCTTACTGTTCAGGGAAAGCTACTACAATGAGCAGTTCTTC. The encoded protein is CASLLFRESYYNEQFF.

The sample holds many counts of this clonotype. V and J are TRBV20-1 and TRBJ2-3, with D tentatively TRBD2 (5 bases). CDR3 size: 13 residues. Germline CDR1 is DFQATT and CDR2 is SNEGSKA (reference sequence). Trimming cost V 6 bases and J 6 bases, with 16 bases left between them. The CDR3 DNA reads TGCAGTGCACCAACTAGAAATTCGGATACGCAGTATTTT. It yields the protein CSAPTRNSDTQYF.

This clonotype was seen ten or more times. The chain carries TRBV9 and TRBJ2-3; no reliable D call. Per the germline V gene, CDR1 is SGDLS and CDR2 is YYNGEE. There are 17 residues in the CDR3. V was pared by 1 base and J by 0 bases, with 15 bases between. The CDR3 DNA reads as TGTGCCAGCAGCGTATTAGAGTTACCGACTAGCACAGATACGCAGTATTTT. Encoded protein: CASSVLELPTSTDTQYF.

By frequency in the sample, this clonotype is medium-sized. This chain uses TRBV27 with TRBJ2-7; unclear D gene. CDR1 is MNHEY, CDR2 SMNVEV, per germline (reference sequence). The CDR3 has 14 residues. Trimming removed 8 bases at V and 5 bases at J, with 19 bases between. The CDR3 DNA reads as TGTGCCAGCGCCTCCCGTTCGGGCCTAGACGAGCAGTACTTC. Residues: CASASRSGLDEQYF.